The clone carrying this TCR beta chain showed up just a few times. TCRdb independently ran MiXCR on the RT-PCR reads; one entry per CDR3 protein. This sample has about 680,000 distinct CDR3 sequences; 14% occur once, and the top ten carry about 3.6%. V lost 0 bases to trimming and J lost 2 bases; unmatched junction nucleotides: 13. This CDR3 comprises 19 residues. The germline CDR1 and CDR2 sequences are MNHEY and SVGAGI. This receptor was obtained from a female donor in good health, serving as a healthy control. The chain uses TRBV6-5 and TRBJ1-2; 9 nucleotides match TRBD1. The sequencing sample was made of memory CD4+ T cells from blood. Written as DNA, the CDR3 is TGTGCCAGCAGTTACTCCATCGGCGGGACAGGGTATCTCAACTATGGCTACACCTTC. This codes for CASSYSIGGTGYLNYGYTF.